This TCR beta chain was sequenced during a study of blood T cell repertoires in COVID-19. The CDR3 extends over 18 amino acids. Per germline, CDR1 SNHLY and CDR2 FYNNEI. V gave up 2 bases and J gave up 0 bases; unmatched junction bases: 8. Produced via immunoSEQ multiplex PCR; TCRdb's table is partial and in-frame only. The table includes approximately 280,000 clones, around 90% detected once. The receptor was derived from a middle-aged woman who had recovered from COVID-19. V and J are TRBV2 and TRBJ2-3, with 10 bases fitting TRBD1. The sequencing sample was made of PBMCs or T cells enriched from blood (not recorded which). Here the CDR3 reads CASSEIGGQGYSTDTQYF. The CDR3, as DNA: TGTGCCAGCAGTGAAATCGGGGGACAGGGGTATAGCACAGATACGCAGTATTTT.